The 5 T cell receptor beta chains presented below share a single source sample, sequenced in a study of CD8 T cells in ankylosing spondylitis. General observations from the study: Blood of patients with ankylosing spondylitis appeared to be characterized by a TCR beta motif of eight or nine highly homologous variants.

Their cognate antigens are unknown. TCRdb re-called the 5' RACE reads through MiXCR, storing one row per CDR3 protein. The repertoire holds 400,000 to 450,000 distinct CDR3 sequences, 15% to 20% seen once, with approximately 1% in the top ten. Specimen: blood, either unsorted or a sorted T cell fraction (not recorded which). These receptors all stem from a male donor with ankylosing spondylitis.

This sequence joins TRBV3-1 and TRBJ1-2; unclear D gene. This CDR3 is 13 amino acids long. V was trimmed by 4 bases and J by 4 bases, leaving 10 bases between them. Per germline, CDR1 LGHDT and CDR2 YNNKEL (reference sequence). CDR3 region: CASSPFLAYGYTF. Here the CDR3 DNA reads TGTGCCAGCAGCCCTTTCCTGGCCTATGGCTACACCTTC.

V and J are TRBV10-2 and TRBJ1-2; D might be TRBD1 (5 bases). Germline V gene data show CDR1 as WSHSY and CDR2 as SAAADI. Trimming shortened V by 7 bases and J by 1 base, and 7 bases separated the two germline ends. CDR3 length: 12 amino acids. This CDR3 reads CASNQGNYGYTF. The CDR3 DNA reads TGCGCCAGCAACCAGGGTAACTATGGCTACACCTTC.

The chain links TRBV15 to TRBJ2-4; TRBD1 or TRBD2 may be the D gene (7 bases each). CDR3 length equals 12 residues. The V gene's germline CDR1 is LNHNV and CDR2 YYDKDF (reference sequence). In DNA form, the CDR3 reads TGTGCTACAGGGGAGGGCAAAAACATTCAGTACTTC. This sequence encodes CATGEGKNIQYF.

This clonotype was picked up a small number of times. This rearrangement joins TRBV12-3 or TRBV12-4 to TRBJ1-4; D is ambiguous. The CDR3 loop spans 12 amino acids. Between the trimmed V and J ends, which lost 2 bases and 8 bases, there was a span of 6 bases. In nucleotides, the CDR3 is TGTGCCAGCAGTTTAATCGGGGAAAAACTGTTTTTT. Its protein product is CASSLIGEKLFF.

In this sample, this clonotype turned up a few times. The J gene is TRBJ2-5, the V gene TRBV5-6; TRBD2 is a possible D gene (5 bases). V dropped 1 base and J dropped 4 bases, with 23 bases sitting between them. There are 18 residues in the CDR3. Per germline, CDR1 SGHDT and CDR2 YYEEEE. This CDR3 reads CASSLSMDFQTRGETQYF. Written as DNA, the CDR3 is TGTGCCAGCAGCTTGTCGATGGACTTCCAAACACGGGGAGAGACCCAGTACTTC.